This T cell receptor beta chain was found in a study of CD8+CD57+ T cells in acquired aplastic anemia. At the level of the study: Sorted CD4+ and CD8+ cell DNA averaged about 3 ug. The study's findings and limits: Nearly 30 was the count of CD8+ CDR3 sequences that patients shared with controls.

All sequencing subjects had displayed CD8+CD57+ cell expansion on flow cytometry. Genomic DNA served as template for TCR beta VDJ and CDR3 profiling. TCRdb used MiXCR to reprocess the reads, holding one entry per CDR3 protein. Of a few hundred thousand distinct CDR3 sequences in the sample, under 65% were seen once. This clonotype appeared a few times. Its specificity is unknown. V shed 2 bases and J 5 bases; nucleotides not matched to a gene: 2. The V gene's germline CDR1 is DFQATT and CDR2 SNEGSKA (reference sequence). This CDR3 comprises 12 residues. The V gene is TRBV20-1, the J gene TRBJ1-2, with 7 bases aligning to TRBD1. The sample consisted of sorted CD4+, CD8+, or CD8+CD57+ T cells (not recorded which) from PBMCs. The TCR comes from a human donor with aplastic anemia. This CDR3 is CSARSGQYGYTF. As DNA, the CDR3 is TGCAGTGCTAGATCGGGACAGTATGGCTACACCTTC.